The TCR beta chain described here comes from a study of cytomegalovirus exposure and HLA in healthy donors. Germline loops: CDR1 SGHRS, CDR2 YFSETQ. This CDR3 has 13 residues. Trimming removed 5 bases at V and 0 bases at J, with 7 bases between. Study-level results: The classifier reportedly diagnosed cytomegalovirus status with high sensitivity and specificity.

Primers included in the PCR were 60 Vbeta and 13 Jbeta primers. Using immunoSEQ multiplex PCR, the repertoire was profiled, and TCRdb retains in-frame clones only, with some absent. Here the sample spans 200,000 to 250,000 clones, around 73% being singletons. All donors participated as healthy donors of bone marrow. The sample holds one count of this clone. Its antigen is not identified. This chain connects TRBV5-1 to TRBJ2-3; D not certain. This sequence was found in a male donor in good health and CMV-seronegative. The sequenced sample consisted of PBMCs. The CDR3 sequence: CASRSGSTDTQYF. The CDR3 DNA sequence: TGCGCCAGCAGATCGGGTAGCACAGATACGCAGTATTTT.